This T cell receptor beta chain appears in the sequencing data of a study of PD-1 blockade in classical Hodgkin lymphoma. Each and every patient relapsed after autologous stem cell transplantation, and patients got differing brentuximab vedotin exposure. Complete response, partial response or progressive disease was each patient's best response. This table comes from immunoSEQ multiplex PCR, and its TCRdb copy is limited to in-frame clones, with some not included. Of about 16,000 clones listed, over 60% were seen once; the top ten hold about 11%. The CDR3 is made up of 16 amino acids. CDR1 is MDHEN, CDR2 SYDVKM, per germline. After removal of 4 bases from V and 7 bases from J, the junction contained 7 bases not matched to a gene. As concerns this clone: Its antigen is unidentified.

Broader study findings: Significant TCR diversity gains by C4D1 occurred in CD4+ but not CD8+ cells. Before treatment, TCR diversity in newly diagnosed patients was reportedly lower than in healthy donors. Why repertoires differed is undefined; disease activity or prior therapy possibly contributed.

This chain connects TRBV28 to TRBJ2-1, with 13 bases fitting TRBD2. Source: peripheral blood mononuclear cells (PBMCs), taken at baseline. The receptor was isolated from a human donor with classical Hodgkin lymphoma. The CDR3 sequence: CASSSGLAGPINEQFF. CDR3 DNA: TGTGCCAGCAGTTCGGGACTAGCGGGACCCATTAATGAGCAGTTCTTC.